The 29 T cell receptor beta chains presented below share a single source sample, sequenced in a study of blood T cell repertoires in COVID-19. Sequencing used immunoSEQ multiplex PCR; TCRdb keeps in-frame clones, though not all of them. The repertoire holds over 25,000 clones, approximately 86% seen once, with around 12% in the top ten. The sequenced material came from peripheral blood. These receptors came from a human donor in a cohort sampled during active COVID-19. The donor label of this sample is uncertain.

The rearrangement joins TRBV7-3 to TRBJ2-4; possible D gene TRBD2, 5 bases. V gave up 3 bases and J gave up 6 bases, with 9 bases separating them. The CDR3 consists of 13 residues. CDR1 is SGHTA, CDR2 FQGTGA, per germline. As DNA, the CDR3 is TGTGCCAGCAGCTTTAATGCGGGAAACATTCAGTACTTC. It yields the protein CASSFNAGNIQYF.

V usage is TRBV6-6 and J usage is TRBJ1-2; the match to TRBD1 covers 12 bases. This CDR3 is 13 amino acids long. In germline, CDR1 is MNHNY, CDR2 SVGAGI (reference sequence). Trimming at V came to 4 bases and at J to 12 bases, leaving 6 bases not matched to a gene. As DNA, the CDR3 is TGTGCCAGCAGTTCCGGGACAGGGGGCGCAGACACCTTC. Translated, it gives CASSSGTGGADTF.

This chain links TRBV29-1 with TRBJ2-3; 13 positions match TRBD2. Trimming removed 6 bases from V and 8 bases from J; junction bases left unmatched: 2. This CDR3 is built from 12 residues. Germline V gives CDR1 SQVTM, CDR2 ANQGSEA. The DNA of the CDR3 is TGCAGCGTAGGGACTAGCGGGACTACGCAGTATTTT. Residues: CSVGTSGTTQYF.

The chain combines TRBV10-2 with TRBJ2-6; 7 bases map to TRBD1. The CDR3 contains 16 residues. The germline V gene has CDR1 WSHSY and CDR2 SAAADI. V trimming: 2 bases; J trimming: 1 base; junction bases outside the gene matches: 2. CDR3 DNA: TGCGCCAGCAGTGAGAACAGGGGATCTGGGGCCAACGTCCTGACTTTC. Translating gives CASSENRGSGANVLTF.

The V and J genes are TRBV29-1 and TRBJ2-2; 9 nucleotides agree with TRBD2. From germline, CDR1 is SQVTM and CDR2 ANQGSEA. With V trimmed by 5 bases and J by 5 bases, 9 bases remained unmatched. There are 15 residues in the CDR3. CDR3 loop: CSVRNSGRGTGELFF. CDR3 bases: TGCAGCGTTCGTAATAGCGGGAGAGGTACCGGGGAGCTGTTTTTT.

The gene calls are TRBV19 and TRBJ1-2; D perhaps matches TRBD1 (5 bases). Germline V gives CDR1 LNHDA, CDR2 SQIVND (reference sequence). V lost 0 bases, J lost 5 bases, and 10 bases lay in between. This CDR3 contains 14 residues. This chain's CDR3 is CASSIEGLGYGYTF. The CDR3 coding sequence is TGTGCCAGTAGTATAGAGGGACTGGGATATGGCTACACCTTC.

The V call is TRBV2, the J call TRBJ2-3; 14 bases agree with TRBD2. The ends lost 8 bases at V and 3 bases at J; junction bases unmatched: 4. CDR3 length: 15 residues. Germline V gene lookup returns CDR1 SNHLY and CDR2 FYNNEI. The CDR3 DNA follows: TGTGCCAGCGGGGGGACTAGCGGGAGTACAGATACGCAGTATTTT. Its translation: CASGGTSGSTDTQYF.

V and J are TRBV29-1 and TRBJ1-2; the match to TRBD1 covers 11 bases. Germline trimming cut 6 bases from V and 8 bases from J; bases unmatched to any gene: 5. There are 12 residues in the CDR3. Germline V gene lookup returns CDR1 SQVTM and CDR2 ANQGSEA. CDR3 bases: TGCAGCGTCGGACAGGGGGCCTTAGGCTACACCTTC. Residues: CSVGQGALGYTF. Full variable domain (rest looked up from reference TRBV29-1 and TRBJ1-2): SAVISQKPSRDICQRGTSLTIQCQVDSQVTMMFWYRQQPGQSLTLIATANQGSEATYESGFVIDKFPISRPNLTFSTLTVSNMSPEDSSIYLCSVGQGALGYTFGSGTRLTVV.

The V gene is TRBV2, the J gene TRBJ1-1; weak D call: TRBD1 (6 bases). The germline V gene encodes CDR1 SNHLY and CDR2 FYNNEI. V was shortened by 2 bases and J by 4 bases, with 14 bases between the two germline ends. There are 15 residues in the CDR3. In DNA form, the CDR3 reads TGTGCCAGCAGTGAAAGTTGGGGGCTCAGCACTGAAGCTTTCTTT. Its protein product is CASSESWGLSTEAFF.

This chain connects TRBV29-1 to TRBJ2-1; D gene uncertain. CDR1 is SQVTM, CDR2 ANQGSEA, per germline. With 0 bases removed from V and 4 bases from J, the gap between germline ends came to 13 bases. The CDR3 length is 15 residues. CDR3 sequence reads: CSVEEQPLGYNEQFF. CDR3 nucleotides: TGCAGCGTTGAAGAACAGCCCTTAGGTTACAATGAGCAGTTCTTC.

Here the CDR3 DNA reads TGCGCCAGCAGCTTACAGGGTAGTGCCTACAATGAGCAGTTCTTC. This sequence encodes CASSLQGSAYNEQFF. The chain employs TRBV10-2 and TRBJ2-1, with a tentative D call TRBD1 (6 bases). V was trimmed by 6 bases and J by 2 bases, leaving 14 bases between them. The CDR3 length is 15 residues. The V gene's germline CDR1 is WSHSY and CDR2 SAAADI.

The chain employs TRBV5-1 and TRBJ2-1, with TRBD2 as a possible D gene (6 bases). This CDR3 has 13 residues. Germline V gene data show CDR1 as SGHRS and CDR2 as YFSETQ. V shed 2 bases and J shed 6 bases, with 9 bases lying between them. In DNA, the CDR3 is TGCGCCAGCAGCTTAGGAGGGACCAATGAGCAGTTCTTC. Translation gives CASSLGGTNEQFF.

This rearrangement joins TRBV7-9 to TRBJ2-7; possible D gene TRBD2, 5 bases. This CDR3 has 13 amino acids. V lost 3 bases and J lost 2, with 8 bases in between. Per the germline V gene, CDR1 is SEHNR and CDR2 is FQNEAQ (reference sequence). The CDR3: CASSFPGTYEQYF. The CDR3 nucleotides are TGTGCCAGCAGCTTCCCGGGAACCTACGAGCAGTACTTC. The full variable domain, rest sourced from reference TRBV7-9 and TRBJ2-7, is DTGVSQNPRHKITKRGQNVTFRCDPISEHNRLYWYRQTLGQGPEFLTYFQNEAQLEKSRLLSDRFSAERPKGSFSTLEIQRTEQGDSAMYLCASSFPGTYEQYFGPGTRLTVT.

V is TRBV5-1 and J is TRBJ1-1; 7 nucleotides align to TRBD1. Per germline, CDR1 SGHRS and CDR2 YFSETQ. Trimming removed 4 bases from V and 6 bases from J; junction bases left unmatched: 12. CDR3 length: 15 residues. The CDR3 loop is CASSEGTAGDAEAFF. CDR3 DNA sequence: TGCGCCAGCAGCGAGGGGACAGCCGGTGACGCTGAAGCTTTCTTT. The complete variable domain, with remaining parts taken from reference TRBV5-1 and TRBJ1-1, reads KAGVTQTPRYLIKTRGQQVTLSCSPISGHRSVSWYQQTPGQGLQFLFEYFSETQRNKGNFPGRFSGRQFSNSRSEMNVSTLELGDSALYLCASSEGTAGDAEAFFGQGTRLTVV.

The genes are TRBV28 and TRBJ1-2; D gene ambiguous. The V end lost 1 base, the J end lost 8 bases, and 17 bases lay between the germline ends. The CDR3 consists of 15 residues. Per germline, CDR1 MDHEN and CDR2 SYDVKM. The CDR3 region has the DNA TGTGCCAGCAGTTTATCCTCGCGACAAGTTTGGGGCTACACCTTC. Its protein product is CASSLSSRQVWGYTF.

This clone showed up just a few times. V gene TRBV9 combines with J gene TRBJ1-1; no clear D. This CDR3 comprises 14 residues. Germline V gene data show CDR1 as SGDLS and CDR2 as YYNGEE. The V gene lost 4 bases and the J gene lost 1 base, with 11 bases spanning the gap. CDR3 DNA: TGTGCCAGCAGCCCGCTGTCGGGGAACACTGAAGCTTTCTTT. Protein: CASSPLSGNTEAFF.

The sample holds a few counts of this clone. The V call is TRBV6-5, the J call TRBJ1-1; tentatively, D is TRBD1 (6 bases). V shed 7 bases and J shed 4 bases, with 16 bases lying between them. Germline CDR1 MNHEY, CDR2 SVGAGI. The CDR3 has 14 amino acids. The CDR3 region is CASTPPGGGTEAFF. The CDR3 DNA follows: TGTGCCAGCACTCCCCCGGGGGGCGGCACTGAAGCTTTCTTT.

This clone was counted once. The chain joins TRBV29-1 to TRBJ2-2, with 11 positions matching TRBD2. The CDR3 has 15 amino acids. Trimming cost V 6 bases and J 1 base; bases outside gene matches: 4. In germline, CDR1 is SQVTM, CDR2 ANQGSEA. The CDR3: CSVGGTSGNTGELFF. The CDR3, as DNA: TGCAGCGTGGGTGGGACTAGCGGGAACACCGGGGAGCTGTTTTTT.

The chain combines TRBV3-1 (or the pseudogene TRBV3-2) with TRBJ2-7, with TRBD2 as a possible D gene (6 bases). Trimming left V 0 bases short and J 2 bases short, with 14 bases between. The germline gives CDR1 LGHDT, CDR2 YNNKEL (reference sequence). This CDR3 region has 16 residues. The chain's CDR3 is CASSQDATGVAYEQYF. The CDR3 DNA reads TGTGCCAGCAGCCAAGATGCAACGGGAGTAGCCTACGAGCAGTACTTC.

This clone was seen a few times. Here the CDR3 DNA reads TGTGCCAGCAGTTGGACAGGGAATATCTACACCGGGGAGCTGTTTTTT. This gives the protein CASSWTGNIYTGELFF. This chain links TRBV6-5 with TRBJ2-2; 8 nucleotides match TRBD1. Germline values: CDR1 MNHEY, CDR2 SVGAGI. The length of the CDR3 is 16 residues. V trimming: 4 bases; J trimming: 3 bases; junction bases outside the gene matches: 7.

This clone occurred a few times. This chain connects TRBV27 to TRBJ2-1, with 8 positions matching TRBD1. Losses at the gene ends were 1 base for V and 3 bases for J; bases not matched to a gene: 14. The CDR3 loop spans 19 amino acids. Germline CDR1 and CDR2: MNHEY and SMNVEV (reference sequence). CDR3 in DNA: TGTGCCAGCAGTTTATTCGGGCAGGGGGCCGAGGCTAACTACAATGAGCAGTTCTTC. Amino acids: CASSLFGQGAEANYNEQFF.

The V and J genes are TRBV28 and TRBJ2-7; no clear D gene. This CDR3 contains 16 residues. The germline CDR1 and CDR2 sequences are MDHEN and SYDVKM. The V gene lost 7 bases and the J gene lost 0 bases, with 19 bases spanning the gap. The CDR3 loop reads CASTPLASRVSYEQYF. The CDR3 region has the DNA TGTGCCAGCACCCCGTTGGCTAGTCGGGTCTCCTACGAGCAGTACTTC.

The rearrangement joins TRBV7-8 to TRBJ2-2; tentatively, D is TRBD1 (6 bases). The germline V and J ends were trimmed by 0 bases and 2 bases, with 10 bases remaining between them. Looked up from germline, CDR1 is SGHVS and CDR2 is FQNEAQ. CDR3 length: 16 amino acids. CDR3 amino acids: CASSLAAGVNTGELFF. CDR3 in DNA: TGTGCCAGCAGCTTAGCTGCAGGGGTCAACACCGGGGAGCTGTTTTTT. The full variable domain, with the rest looked up from reference TRBV7-8 and TRBJ2-2, is GAGVSQSPRYKVAKRGQDVALRCDPISGHVSLFWYQQALGQGPEFLTYFQNEAQLDKSGLPSDRFFAERPEGSVSTLKIQRTQQEDSAVYLCASSLAAGVNTGELFFGEGSRLTVL.

The chain employs TRBV5-1 and TRBJ2-1, with 10 bases lining up with TRBD1. Germline CDR1 and CDR2: SGHRS and YFSETQ. V trimming: 6 bases; J trimming: 6 bases; junction bases outside the gene matches: 9. This CDR3 contains 15 residues. CDR3 sequence (DNA): TGCGCCAGCACCTATCAGGGACAGGGGTTCAATGAGCAGTTCTTC. It encodes CASTYQGQGFNEQFF.

The DNA for the CDR3 is TGTGCCAGCAGTGACACAGGACAGGCTTGGGACTTAATGGAAGAGACCCAGTACTTC. As protein: CASSDTGQAWDLMEETQYF. The chain has TRBV27 and TRBJ2-5, with D maybe TRBD1 (7 bases). Germline assignment: CDR1 MNHEY and CDR2 SMNVEV (reference sequence). CDR3 length equals 19 residues. V was clipped by 5 bases and J by 3 bases, with 28 bases between them.

The rearrangement joins TRBV27 to TRBJ2-1, with 10 nucleotides matching TRBD1. The J segment lost 5 bases and the V segment lost 2 bases, leaving 6 bases of the junction unmatched. The CDR3 spans 16 residues. Germline V lookup: CDR1 MNHEY, CDR2 SMNVEV (reference sequence). CDR3 nucleotides: TGTGCCAGCAGTTTAACATCCGGGACAGGGGACAATGAGCAGTTCTTC. Encoded protein: CASSLTSGTGDNEQFF.

The chain uses TRBV5-1 and TRBJ2-7; 9 bases line up with TRBD2. The V gene end was trimmed by 4 bases and the J gene end by 5 bases; junction bases not matched to a gene: 7. CDR1 is SGHRS, CDR2 YFSETQ, per germline. This CDR3 comprises 14 residues. CDR3 DNA sequence: TGCGCCAGCAGCAGCGGACTAGCGTTCAACGAGCAGTACTTC. It specifies CASSSGLAFNEQYF.

The chain joins TRBV6-1 to TRBJ2-7; 7 bases align to TRBD1. V dropped 2 bases and J dropped 1; count of bases not matched to a gene: 2. CDR1 is MNHNS and CDR2 is SASEGT in the germline V gene. This CDR3 is 14 amino acids long. The CDR3: CASSERQGSYEQYF. CDR3 bases: TGTGCCAGCAGTGAACGACAGGGTTCCTACGAGCAGTACTTC.

The rearrangement uses TRBV7-2 and TRBJ1-6; D not resolved. V lost 6 bases and J 10 bases, leaving 13 bases between the germline ends. CDR1 and CDR2 (germline): SGHTA, FQGNSA. The CDR3 is made up of 13 amino acids. The CDR3 loop is CASRQNRESPLHF. The CDR3, as DNA: TGTGCCAGCAGGCAAAACCGGGAATCACCCCTCCACTTT.